This record looks at one T cell receptor (beta chain) sequence and its context. Its antigen is as yet unknown. Measured with immunoSEQ multiplex PCR; TCRdb has only the in-frame clones, and not every one. The sample has roughly 2,300,000 clones; about 90% are singletons. Germline loops: CDR1 MDHEN, CDR2 SYDVKM. The CDR3 sequence is 14 residues long. V dropped 3 bases and J dropped 5 bases, with 10 bases sitting between them. The sample is drawn from a study of shared clonotypes between healthy human individuals. Study-wide results and limits: Non-shared clonotypes showed lower generation probabilities than clonotypes common to all four donors.

This chain joins TRBV28 and TRBJ2-2, with D unresolved. Sequenced input: naive CD4+ T cells from PBMCs. The subset is: CD45RA+ positively selected. The TCR comes from a man aged 18 to 35 in good health. Some clones in this sample may be carry-over from other donors' samples. CDR3 residues: CASSFSGRTGELFF. The CDR3 DNA reads TGTGCCAGCAGTTTTTCAGGAAGGACCGGGGAGCTGTTTTTT.